One and the same sample provided the 32 T cell receptor beta chains below, sequenced in a study of blood T cell repertoires in COVID-19. The table came from immunoSEQ multiplex PCR; TCRdb's copy has only in-frame clones and leaves some out. This sample has more than 60,000 clones, with less than 90% found just once. Specimen: peripheral blood. The receptors derive from a man aged 50 or older with active COVID-19.

The DNA of the CDR3 is TGTGCCAGCAGGCCACCGGACAGGGGAATAGTCCGGGAGCTGTTTTTT. It translates to CASRPPDRGIVRELFF. V is TRBV6-6 and J is TRBJ2-2, with 9 nucleotides matching TRBD1. Germline CDR1 reads MNHNY; CDR2 reads SVGAGI (reference sequence). The CDR3 runs 16 residues. V lost 6 bases and J lost 9; bases outside the gene matches: 14.

This clone came up a few times. This chain links TRBV5-1 with TRBJ1-5, with D maybe TRBD1 (5 bases). There are 14 residues in the CDR3. Germline CDR1 reads SGHRS; CDR2 reads YFSETQ. The V gene lost 4 bases and the J gene lost 4 bases, with 12 bases spanning the gap. CDR3 sequence: CASSRDGGNQPQHF. In DNA, the CDR3 is TGCGCCAGCAGCCGGGACGGGGGAAATCAGCCCCAGCATTTT.

CDR3 sequence reads: CASSLMPDNEKLFF. CDR3 DNA: TGTGCCAGCAGCTTAATGCCAGATAATGAAAAACTGTTTTTT. V is TRBV13 and J is TRBJ1-4, with D unclear. V was cut by 2 bases and J by 4 bases, with 8 bases left in between. The CDR3 is 14 residues long. CDR1 is PRHDT and CDR2 is FYEKMQ in the germline V gene (reference sequence).

This clone occurred once. This chain connects TRBV10-3 to TRBJ2-3, with TRBD2 matching over 9 bases. With 0 bases clipped from V and 4 bases from J, the junction kept 8 bases outside the gene matches. Germline V gives CDR1 ENHRY, CDR2 SYGVKD. The CDR3 has 17 amino acids. CDR3 DNA sequence: TGTGCCATCAGTGAGTCGAAAGGCGGGGGGGCGGCAGATACGCAGTATTTT. This sequence encodes CAISESKGGGAADTQYF.

The V gene is TRBV15, the J gene TRBJ1-3; D may be TRBD1 (6 bases). Germline CDR1 and CDR2: LNHNV and YYDKDF (reference sequence). Deletions cut 2 bases from V and 0 bases from J, with 11 bases between. The CDR3 consists of 16 residues. CDR3 sequence: CATSRSQGNSGNTIYF. The CDR3 nucleotides are TGTGCCACCAGCAGATCACAGGGCAACTCTGGAAACACCATATATTTT.

Here the CDR3 DNA reads TGCGCCAGCAGCCCCCAACTAGCGGGGGGGTACAATGAGCAGTTCTTC. Its protein product is CASSPQLAGGYNEQFF. The rearrangement uses TRBV4-3 and TRBJ2-1, with 13 bases matching TRBD2. This CDR3 is 16 amino acids long. CDR1 is LGHNA, CDR2 YSLEER, per germline. J lost 4 bases, V lost 4 bases, and 4 bases had no gene match.

This clone was seen at least ten times. The rearrangement links TRBV11-2 to TRBJ1-3; D is perhaps TRBD1 (6 bases). The CDR3 covers 15 residues. Trimming removed 1 base from V and 3 bases from J, with 10 bases in between. Per the germline V gene, CDR1 is SGHAT and CDR2 is FQNNGV. CDR3 bases: TGTGCCAGCAGCTTAGCTCCAGGGGATGGAAACACCATATATTTT. It codes for CASSLAPGDGNTIYF.

This chain connects TRBV5-1 to TRBJ2-3; 12 bases are a match to TRBD2. Germline V lookup: CDR1 SGHRS, CDR2 YFSETQ. V shed 6 bases and J 0 bases; nucleotides not matched to a gene: 2. The CDR3 is 15 residues long. CDR3 DNA sequence: TGCGCCAGCACGCTAGCGGGGGGGAGCACAGATACGCAGTATTTT. It encodes CASTLAGGSTDTQYF.

The rearrangement links TRBV4-2 to TRBJ2-3; 7 bases match TRBD2. The CDR3 has 16 residues. Per the germline V gene, CDR1 is LGHNA and CDR2 is YNFKEQ. The junction had 8 bases not matched to a gene; V was cut back by 2 bases and J by 3 bases. CDR3 nucleotide sequence: TGTGCCAGCAGCCAAAATATCGGACTAGGGACAGATACGCAGTATTTT. Encoded protein: CASSQNIGLGTDTQYF.

The chain couples TRBV12-5 to TRBJ1-3, with 10 bases that match TRBD1. The CDR3 extends over 13 amino acids. Trimming removed 10 bases from V and 2 bases from J; junction bases left unmatched: 2. Germline V CDR1 and CDR2: LGHNT, FRNRAP. CDR3 protein: CATGTGAGNTIYF. The CDR3 DNA reads as TGTGCTACCGGGACAGGGGCTGGAAACACCATATATTTT.

The chain has TRBV15 and TRBJ2-7; the D gene is possibly TRBD2 (6 bases). This CDR3 comprises 13 residues. CDR1 LNHNV and CDR2 YYDKDF come from the germline V gene (reference sequence). Trimming cost V 1 base and J 6 bases, with 10 bases left between them. CDR3 region: CATSRGGEGEQYF. DNA for the CDR3: TGTGCCACCAGCAGAGGGGGGGAAGGCGAGCAGTACTTC.

V usage is TRBV7-9 and J usage is TRBJ1-4, with TRBD1 identical over 12 bases. The CDR3 contains 19 residues. Germline V lookup: CDR1 SEHNR, CDR2 FQNEAQ (reference sequence). The J segment lost 0 bases and the V segment lost 4 bases, leaving 9 bases of the junction unmatched. The CDR3 sequence: CASSYGTGGRYATNEKLFF. CDR3 DNA sequence: TGTGCCAGCAGCTACGGGACAGGGGGCCGGTACGCAACTAATGAAAAACTGTTTTTT.

The chain has TRBV29-1 and TRBJ2-3; D unclear. The CDR3 spans 15 residues. The germline CDR1 and CDR2 sequences are SQVTM and ANQGSEA. Trimming shortened V by 1 base and J by 1 base, and 12 bases separated the two germline ends. CDR3 sequence: CSVEGLVMGTDTQYF. The CDR3 DNA sequence: TGCAGCGTTGAAGGGCTAGTGATGGGCACAGATACGCAGTATTTT.

The chain uses TRBV12-3 or TRBV12-4 and TRBJ2-5; tentatively, D is TRBD2 (5 bases). This CDR3 is built from 13 residues. Between the trimmed V and J ends, which lost 6 bases and 4 bases, there was a span of 12 bases. This CDR3 reads CASSGPRGETQYF. DNA for the CDR3: TGTGCCAGCAGCGGCCCCCGGGGAGAGACCCAGTACTTC.

V is TRBV5-1 and J is TRBJ2-3, with D unclear. V was cut by 4 bases and J by 6 bases, with 9 bases left in between. There are 12 residues in the CDR3. Germline V gene lookup returns CDR1 SGHRS and CDR2 YFSETQ. The CDR3 coding sequence is TGCGCCAGCAGCCTACCCTCGGATACGCAGTATTTT. It is translated as CASSLPSDTQYF.

V usage is TRBV24-1 and J usage is TRBJ1-2, with D possibly matching TRBD1 (6 bases). Trimming left V 1 base short and J 7 bases short, with 12 bases between. The CDR3 sequence is 14 residues long. The germline gives CDR1 KGHDR, CDR2 SFDVKD. The DNA of the CDR3 is TGTGCCACCAGTGATTTTTCAGGGGTTGGTGGCTACACCTTC. It specifies CATSDFSGVGGYTF.

The V call is TRBV19, the J call TRBJ2-7, with D perhaps matching TRBD2 (5 bases). Trimming removed 9 bases from V and 0 bases from J, with 12 bases in between. In germline, CDR1 is LNHDA, CDR2 SQIVND (reference sequence). This CDR3 region has 13 residues. CDR3 in amino acids: CASKDLSSYEQYF. The CDR3 DNA reads TGTGCCAGCAAGGACTTAAGCTCCTACGAGCAGTACTTC.

The rearrangement joins TRBV12-3 or TRBV12-4 to TRBJ2-7, with D unclear. The germline V and J ends were trimmed by 5 bases and 4 bases, with 9 bases remaining between them. This CDR3 contains 12 residues. The CDR3, as DNA: TGTGCCAGCAGTGCGATCCGTTACGAGCAGTACTTC. Residues: CASSAIRYEQYF.

The chain carries TRBV7-6 and TRBJ1-6; the match to TRBD1 covers 7 bases. CDR1 and CDR2 (germline): SGHVS, FNYEAQ. The CDR3 is made up of 14 amino acids. The J segment lost 10 bases and the V segment lost 5 bases, leaving 8 bases of the junction unmatched. The CDR3 sequence is CASSQTGTLSPLHF. The CDR3, as DNA: TGTGCCAGCAGCCAGACAGGGACGTTGTCACCCCTCCACTTT.

In its sample, this clone was seen a few times. V gene TRBV7-9 combines with J gene TRBJ2-7, with TRBD1 matching 8 bases. The J segment lost 5 bases and the V segment lost 7 bases, leaving 7 bases of the junction unmatched. The germline CDR1 and CDR2 sequences are SEHNR and FQNEAQ (reference sequence). The CDR3 contains 13 residues. DNA of the CDR3: TGTGCCAGCAACGGACAGGGTTTCGACGAGCAGTACTTC. It encodes CASNGQGFDEQYF.

This clone has only one observation. The sample contains more than one DNA sequence encoding this CDR3. The chain recombines TRBV6-5 with TRBJ1-2, with TRBD1 matching over 9 bases. The CDR3 loop spans 15 amino acids. Per germline, CDR1 MNHEY and CDR2 SVGAGI. With V trimmed by 10 bases and J by 8 bases, 17 bases remained unmatched. As DNA, the CDR3 is TGTGCCATCTTACGCATGGGACAGGGAGGACTCGGCTACACCTTC. Translated, it gives CAILRMGQGGLGYTF.

CDR3 DNA sequence: TGTGCCAGCAGTTACTCCGGGACAGGGAGTCAGCCCCAGCATTTT. Its translation: CASSYSGTGSQPQHF. The rearrangement uses TRBV7-2 and TRBJ1-5; TRBD1 aligns across 9 bases. V dropped 6 bases and J dropped 6; count of bases not matched to a gene: 9. This CDR3 is 15 amino acids long. Germline CDR1 reads SGHTA; CDR2 reads FQGNSA.

This sequence joins TRBV11-1 and TRBJ2-3, with 7 bases that match TRBD2. Germline CDR1 SGHAT, CDR2 FQDESV (reference sequence). This CDR3 is 15 amino acids long. Trimming cost V 2 bases and J 6 bases; bases outside gene matches: 8. CDR3 in DNA: TGTGCCAGCAGCTTAATGGCGGGAGCGACCGATACGCAGTATTTT. As protein: CASSLMAGATDTQYF.

The chain couples TRBV3-1 (or the pseudogene TRBV3-2) to TRBJ2-1; 7 bases align to TRBD2. With V trimmed by 1 base and J by 7 bases, 4 bases remained unmatched. This CDR3 region has 14 residues. CDR1 and CDR2 (germline): LGHDT, YNNKEL (reference sequence). The CDR3, as DNA: TGTGCCAGCAGCCAAGGGGGGGGAGCTAATGAGCAGTTCTTC. Its protein is CASSQGGGANEQFF.

The chain couples TRBV15 to TRBJ2-7; D might be TRBD2 (5 bases). This CDR3 is built from 17 residues. Trimming took 0 bases from V and 3 from J, leaving 18 bases between them. CDR1 is LNHNV, CDR2 YYDKDF, per germline (reference sequence). In nucleotides, the CDR3 is TGTGCCACCAGCAGAGAGAGGGCGGAACGGATCAACTACGAGCAGTACTTC. Translating gives CATSRERAERINYEQYF.

The V and J genes are TRBV15 and TRBJ2-1, with TRBD2 matching 7 bases. The junction had 11 bases not matched to a gene; V was cut back by 2 bases and J by 10 bases. The CDR3 loop spans 15 amino acids. Germline CDR1 reads LNHNV; CDR2 reads YYDKDF (reference sequence). CDR3 loop: CATSRTSAQGDEQFF. The CDR3 region has the DNA TGTGCCACCAGCAGAACTAGCGCCCAAGGGGACGAGCAGTTCTTC.

The chain is built from TRBV7-2 and TRBJ2-1; 7 bases line up with TRBD1. Germline values: CDR1 SGHTA, CDR2 FQGNSA. This CDR3 is 11 amino acids long. J was trimmed by 15 bases and V by 5 bases; bases with no gene match: 7. The CDR3 DNA reads as TGTGCCAGCAGCGACGGGGACAGACGGTTCTTC. Translation gives CASSDGDRRFF.

The chain joins TRBV7-8 to TRBJ1-2, with D possibly matching TRBD1 (6 bases). Germline V gene lookup returns CDR1 SGHVS and CDR2 FQNEAQ. The CDR3 runs 17 residues. V gave up 5 bases and J gave up 7 bases, with 26 bases separating them. The CDR3 coding sequence is TGTGCCAGCAGCCGGATACAGGGTCCTCGGTTGGGCTCTGGCTACACCTTC. Amino acid sequence: CASSRIQGPRLGSGYTF.

The J gene is TRBJ2-5, the V gene TRBV5-4; 10 positions match TRBD2. The germline V gene has CDR1 SGHNT and CDR2 YYREEE (reference sequence). After removal of 4 bases from V and 2 bases from J, the junction contained 5 bases not matched to a gene. The CDR3 sequence is 15 residues long. In DNA form, the CDR3 reads TGTGCCAGCAGCCTGAGGACTAGCGGACAAGAGACCCAGTACTTC. This sequence encodes CASSLRTSGQETQYF.

This clone was seen a handful of times. V and J are TRBV6-2 or TRBV6-3 and TRBJ1-4, with D hard to call. Trimming removed 6 bases at V and 3 bases at J, with 11 bases between. This CDR3 has 14 residues. The germline CDR1 and CDR2 sequences are MNHEY and SVGEGT. The CDR3 bases are TGTGCCAGCAGCCCGACAACGGCTAATGAAAAACTGTTTTTT. It yields the protein CASSPTTANEKLFF.

The chain has TRBV28 and TRBJ1-6; the D gene is possibly TRBD1 (6 bases). V was cut by 10 bases and J by 5 bases, with 12 bases left in between. From germline, CDR1 is MDHEN and CDR2 SYDVKM. The CDR3 length is 13 residues. The CDR3 is CATKDSDNSPLHF. CDR3 sequence (DNA): TGTGCCACCAAGGACAGCGATAATTCACCCCTCCACTTT. The complete variable domain, with remaining parts taken from reference TRBV28 and TRBJ1-6, reads DVKVTQSSRYLVKRTGEKVFLECVQDMDHENMFWYRQDPGLGLRLIYFSYDVKMKEKGDIPEGYSVSREKKERFSLILESASTNQTSMYLCATKDSDNSPLHFGNGTRLTVT.

The chain couples TRBV5-1 to TRBJ2-7, with 9 bases identical to TRBD1. After removal of 0 bases from V and 6 bases from J, the junction contained 4 bases not matched to a gene. The germline V gene has CDR1 SGHRS and CDR2 YFSETQ. CDR3 length: 14 residues. CDR3 in amino acids: CASSLVGQGIEQYF. In nucleotides, the CDR3 is TGCGCCAGCAGCTTGGTAGGACAGGGGATCGAGCAGTACTTC.